These T cell receptor beta chains were read from a single sample in a study of radiotherapy plus CTLA-4 blockade in lung cancer. Clones were read by immunoSEQ multiplex PCR, and TCRdb kept only the in-frame ones, dropping some. The data show around 40,000 clones, with about 77% seen just once and around 9.6% held by the top ten. Sequencing was performed on peripheral blood, taken from a patient treated with radiotherapy plus ipilimumab. These receptor sequences come from a human donor with non-small cell lung cancer who had stable disease on radiotherapy plus ipilimumab. Each CDR3 is given without its conserved first and last residue.

v_gene: TRBV5-1; j_gene: TRBJ1-1; len: 12; CDR3aa: ASSGGQLYTEAF
v_gene: TRBV4-3; j_gene: TRBJ2-7; len: 16; CDR3aa: ASSQEAKGISGAYEQY
v_gene: TRBV14; j_gene: TRBJ2-7; len: 11; CDR3aa: ASSQNPGGLTY
v_gene: TRBV18; j_gene: TRBJ1-5; len: 12; CDR3aa: ASTRTGENQPQH
v_gene: TRBV30; j_gene: TRBJ1-2; len: 12; CDR3aa: AWSVPPGFYGYT
v_gene: TRBV5-1; j_gene: TRBJ2-5; len: 11; CDR3aa: ASSLDNQETQY
v_gene: TRBV30; j_gene: TRBJ1-4; len: 12; CDR3aa: AWSPGTSNEKLF
v_gene: TRBV11-2; j_gene: TRBJ2-7; len: 14; CDR3aa: ASSLDHYRRDYEQY
v_gene: TRBV9; j_gene: TRBJ2-2; len: 14; CDR3aa: ASSVGLARGTGELF
v_gene: TRBV18; j_gene: TRBJ2-7; len: 12; CDR3aa: ASSPLDSNYEQY
v_gene: TRBV5-6; j_gene: TRBJ1-5; len: 13; CDR3aa: ASSSWTGRNQPQH
v_gene: TRBV7-2; j_gene: TRBJ2-6; len: 13; CDR3aa: ASSLRQSGANVLT
v_gene: TRBV7-3; j_gene: TRBJ2-3; len: 12; CDR3aa: ASSSAGTWDTQY
v_gene: TRBV5-1; j_gene: TRBJ1-2; len: 12; CDR3aa: ASSFQGGEYGYT
v_gene: TRBV18; j_gene: TRBJ1-2; len: 13; CDR3aa: ASSPEVTGTYGYT
v_gene: TRBV4-1; j_gene: TRBJ1-1; len: 13; CDR3aa: ASSQAPGEATEAF
v_gene: TRBV5-1; j_gene: TRBJ1-2; len: 11; CDR3aa: ASSYSPSYGYT
v_gene: TRBV5-1; j_gene: TRBJ1-3; len: 13; CDR3aa: ASSLEASSGNTIY
v_gene: TRBV2; j_gene: TRBJ1-2; len: 12; CDR3aa: ASREGQGFYGYT
v_gene: TRBV4-1; j_gene: TRBJ2-7; len: 14; CDR3aa: ASSQDGTGGILEQY
v_gene: TRBV30; j_gene: TRBJ2-7; len: 12; CDR3aa: AWSAGVATPEQY
v_gene: TRBV30; j_gene: TRBJ2-1; len: 12; CDR3aa: AWGDGFTYNEQF
v_gene: TRBV10-3; j_gene: TRBJ2-7; len: 14; CDR3aa: AISESKTGVSVEQY
v_gene: TRBV29-1; j_gene: TRBJ2-5; len: 12; CDR3aa: SGGSGFFQETQY
v_gene: TRBV20-1; j_gene: TRBJ1-1; len: 9; CDR3aa: SARDLSEAF
v_gene: TRBV9; j_gene: TRBJ1-4; len: 15; CDR3aa: ASSAGGTGNSNEKLF
v_gene: TRBV6-5; j_gene: TRBJ1-2; len: 10; CDR3aa: ASSYQGAGYT
v_gene: TRBV2; j_gene: -; len: 12; CDR3aa: ASSGQGASYEQY
v_gene: TRBV18; j_gene: TRBJ2-7; len: 12; CDR3aa: ASSPQRFSYEQY
v_gene: TRBV30; j_gene: TRBJ2-2; len: 11; CDR3aa: AWRGQGTGELF
v_gene: TRBV6-5; j_gene: TRBJ1-3; len: 12; CDR3aa: ASSYRAAGNTIY
v_gene: TRBV2; j_gene: TRBJ1-2; len: 12; CDR3aa: ASSDYRGASGYT
v_gene: TRBV5-5; j_gene: TRBJ1-2; len: 13; CDR3aa: ASSAWPQGASGYT
v_gene: TRBV5-1; j_gene: TRBJ1-6; len: 12; CDR3aa: ASRQGADNSPLH
v_gene: TRBV5-6; j_gene: TRBJ2-7; len: 12; CDR3aa: ASSSGQGANEQY